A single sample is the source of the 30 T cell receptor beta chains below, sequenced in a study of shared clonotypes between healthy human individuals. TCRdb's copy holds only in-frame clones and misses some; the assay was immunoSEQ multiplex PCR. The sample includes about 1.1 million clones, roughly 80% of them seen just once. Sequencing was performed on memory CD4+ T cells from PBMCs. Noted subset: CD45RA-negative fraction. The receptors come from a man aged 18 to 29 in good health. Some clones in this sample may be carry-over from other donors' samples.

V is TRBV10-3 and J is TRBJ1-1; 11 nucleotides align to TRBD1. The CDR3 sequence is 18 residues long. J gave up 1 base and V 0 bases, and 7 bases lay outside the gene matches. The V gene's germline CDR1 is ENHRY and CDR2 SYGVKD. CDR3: CAISESTGTGGPNTEAFF. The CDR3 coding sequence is TGTGCCATCAGTGAGTCGACCGGGACAGGGGGTCCGAACACTGAAGCTTTCTTT.

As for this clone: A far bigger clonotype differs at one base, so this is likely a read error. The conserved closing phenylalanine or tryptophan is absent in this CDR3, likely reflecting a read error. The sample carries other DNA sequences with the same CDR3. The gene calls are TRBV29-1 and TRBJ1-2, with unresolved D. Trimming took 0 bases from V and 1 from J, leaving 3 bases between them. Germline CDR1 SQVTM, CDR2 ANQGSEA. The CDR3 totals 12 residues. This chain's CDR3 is CSVEDHNYGYTL. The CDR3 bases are TGCAGCGTTGAAGACCATAACTATGGCTACACCCTC.

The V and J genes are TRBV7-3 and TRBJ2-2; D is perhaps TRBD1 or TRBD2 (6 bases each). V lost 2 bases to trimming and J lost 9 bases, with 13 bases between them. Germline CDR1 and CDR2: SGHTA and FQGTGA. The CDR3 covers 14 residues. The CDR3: CASSLGSGGRELFF. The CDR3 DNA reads TGTGCCAGCAGCTTAGGTTCCGGGGGCCGGGAGCTGTTTTTT. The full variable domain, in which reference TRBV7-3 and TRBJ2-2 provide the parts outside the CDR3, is GAGVSQTPSNKVTEKGKYVELRCDPISGHTALYWYRQSLGQGPEFLIYFQGTGAADDSGLPNDRFFAVRPEGSVSTLKIQRTERGDSAVYLCASSLGSGGRELFFGEGSRLTVL.

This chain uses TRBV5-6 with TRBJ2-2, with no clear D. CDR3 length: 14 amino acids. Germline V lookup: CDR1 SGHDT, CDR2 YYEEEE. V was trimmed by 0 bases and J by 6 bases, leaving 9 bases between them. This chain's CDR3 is CASSLGPLAGELFF. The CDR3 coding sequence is TGTGCCAGCAGCTTGGGACCGTTGGCCGGGGAGCTGTTTTTT.

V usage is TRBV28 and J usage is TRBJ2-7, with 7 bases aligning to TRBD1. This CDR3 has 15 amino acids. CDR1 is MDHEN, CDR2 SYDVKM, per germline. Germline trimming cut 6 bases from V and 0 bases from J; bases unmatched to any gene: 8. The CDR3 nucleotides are TGTGCCAGCAGCCACCGACAGGGTAGCTCCTACGAGCAGTACTTC. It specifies CASSHRQGSSYEQYF.

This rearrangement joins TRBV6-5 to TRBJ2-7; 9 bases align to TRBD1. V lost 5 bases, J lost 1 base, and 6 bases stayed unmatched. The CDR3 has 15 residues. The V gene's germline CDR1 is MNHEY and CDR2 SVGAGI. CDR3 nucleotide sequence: TGTGCCAGCAGTCCCGGCGGGACAGGGTCCTACGAGCAGTACTTC. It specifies CASSPGGTGSYEQYF.

CDR3 in DNA: TGTGCCAGCAGCCACTCTGGGGGACTAGCGGGAGCAGGTGAGCAGTTCTTC. Residues: CASSHSGGLAGAGEQFF. The chain couples TRBV4-2 to TRBJ2-1, with TRBD2 matching 14 bases. With 3 bases clipped from V and 9 bases from J, the junction kept 10 bases outside the gene matches. The germline gives CDR1 LGHNA, CDR2 YNFKEQ. There are 17 residues in the CDR3.

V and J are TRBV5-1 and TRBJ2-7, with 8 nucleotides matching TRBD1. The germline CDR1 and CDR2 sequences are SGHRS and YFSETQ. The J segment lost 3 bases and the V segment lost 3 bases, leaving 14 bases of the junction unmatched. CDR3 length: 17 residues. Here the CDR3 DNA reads TGCGCCAGCAGCTACGGTTGGCAGGGGGCTCAAAACTACGAGCAGTACTTC. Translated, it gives CASSYGWQGAQNYEQYF.

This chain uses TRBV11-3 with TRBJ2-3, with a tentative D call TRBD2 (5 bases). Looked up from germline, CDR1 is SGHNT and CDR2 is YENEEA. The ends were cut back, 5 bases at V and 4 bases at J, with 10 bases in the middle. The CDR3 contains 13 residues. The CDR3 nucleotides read TGTGCCAGCAGCCGGACTTTTTCAGATACGCAGTATTTT. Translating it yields CASSRTFSDTQYF.

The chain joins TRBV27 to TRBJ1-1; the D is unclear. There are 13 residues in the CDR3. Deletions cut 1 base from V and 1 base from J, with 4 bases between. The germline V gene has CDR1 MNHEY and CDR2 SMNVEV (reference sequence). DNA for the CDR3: TGTGCCAGCAGTTTATTGGGGAACACTGAAGCTTTCTTT. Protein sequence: CASSLLGNTEAFF.

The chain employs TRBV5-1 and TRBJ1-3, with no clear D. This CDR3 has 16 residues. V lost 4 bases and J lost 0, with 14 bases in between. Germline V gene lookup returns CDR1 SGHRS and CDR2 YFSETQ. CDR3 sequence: CASSPGGRSSGNTIYF. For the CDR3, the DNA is TGCGCCAGCAGCCCAGGAGGCCGGAGCTCTGGAAACACCATATATTTT.

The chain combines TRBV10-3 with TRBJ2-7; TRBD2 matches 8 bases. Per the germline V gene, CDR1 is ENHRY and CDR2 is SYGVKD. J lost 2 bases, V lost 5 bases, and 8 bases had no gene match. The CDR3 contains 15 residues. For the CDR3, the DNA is TGTGCCATCAGTTCCCCGGGGGGGAGGACCTACGAGCAGTACTTC. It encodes CAISSPGGRTYEQYF.

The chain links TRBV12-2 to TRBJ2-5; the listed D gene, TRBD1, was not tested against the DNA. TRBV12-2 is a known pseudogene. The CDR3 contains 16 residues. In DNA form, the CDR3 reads TGTGCAAGTCGCTTAGGGGCAAGCAGGGTCGTAGAGACCCAGTACTTC. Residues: CASRLGASRVVETQYF.

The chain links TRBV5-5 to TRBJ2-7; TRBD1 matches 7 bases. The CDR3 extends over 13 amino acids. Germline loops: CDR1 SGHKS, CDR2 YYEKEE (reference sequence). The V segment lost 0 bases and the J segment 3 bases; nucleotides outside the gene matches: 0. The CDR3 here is CASSLDRGYEQYF. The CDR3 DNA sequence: TGTGCCAGCAGCTTGGACAGGGGCTACGAGCAGTACTTC.

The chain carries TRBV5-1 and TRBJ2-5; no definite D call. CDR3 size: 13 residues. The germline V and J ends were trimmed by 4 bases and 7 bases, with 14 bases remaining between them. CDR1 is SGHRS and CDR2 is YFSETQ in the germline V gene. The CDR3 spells CASSTEPVGTQYF. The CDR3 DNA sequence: TGCGCCAGCAGCACAGAACCGGTTGGGACCCAGTACTTC.

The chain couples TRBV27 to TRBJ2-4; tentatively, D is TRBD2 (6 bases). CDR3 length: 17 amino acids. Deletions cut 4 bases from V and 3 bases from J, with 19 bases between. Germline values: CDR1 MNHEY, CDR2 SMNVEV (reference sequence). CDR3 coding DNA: TGTGCCAGCAGTTCCGAGCCTCCCGGGGGAGGCAAAAACATTCAGTACTTC. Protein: CASSSEPPGGGKNIQYF.

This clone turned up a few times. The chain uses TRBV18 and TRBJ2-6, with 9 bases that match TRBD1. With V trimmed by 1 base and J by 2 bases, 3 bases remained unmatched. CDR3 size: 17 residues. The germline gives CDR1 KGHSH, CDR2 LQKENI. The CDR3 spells CASSPRQGVAGANVLTF. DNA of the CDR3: TGTGCCAGCTCACCACGACAGGGGGTGGCTGGGGCCAACGTCCTGACTTTC. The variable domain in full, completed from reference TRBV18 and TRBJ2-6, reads NAGVMQNPRHLVRRRGQEARLRCSPMKGHSHVYWYRQLPEEGLKFMVYLQKENIIDESGMPKERFSAEFPKEGPSILRIQQVVRGDSAAYFCASSPRQGVAGANVLTFGAGSRLTVL.

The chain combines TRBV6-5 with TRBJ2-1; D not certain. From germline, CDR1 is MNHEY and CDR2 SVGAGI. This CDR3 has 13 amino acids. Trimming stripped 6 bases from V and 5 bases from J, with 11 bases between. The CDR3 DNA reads TGTGCCAGCAGCCCCGACTTGGACAATGAGCAGTTCTTC. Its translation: CASSPDLDNEQFF.

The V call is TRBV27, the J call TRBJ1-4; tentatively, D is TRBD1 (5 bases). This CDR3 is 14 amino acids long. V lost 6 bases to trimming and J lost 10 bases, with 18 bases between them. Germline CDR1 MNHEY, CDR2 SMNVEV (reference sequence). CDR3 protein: CASSNQGVRGKLFF. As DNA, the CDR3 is TGTGCCAGCAGCAACCAGGGAGTACGTGGAAAACTGTTTTTT. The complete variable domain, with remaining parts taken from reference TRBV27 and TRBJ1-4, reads EAQVTQNPRYLITVTGKKLTVTCSQNMNHEYMSWYRQDPGLGLRQIYYSMNVEVTDKGDVPEGYKVSRKEKRNFPLILESPSPNQTSLYFCASSNQGVRGKLFFGSGTQLSVL.

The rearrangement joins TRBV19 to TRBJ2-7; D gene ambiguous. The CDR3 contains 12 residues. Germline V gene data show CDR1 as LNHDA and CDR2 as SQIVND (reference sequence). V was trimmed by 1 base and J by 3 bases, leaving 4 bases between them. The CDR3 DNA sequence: TGTGCCAGTAGTATAGTGTGCTACGAGCAGTACTTC. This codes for CASSIVCYEQYF.

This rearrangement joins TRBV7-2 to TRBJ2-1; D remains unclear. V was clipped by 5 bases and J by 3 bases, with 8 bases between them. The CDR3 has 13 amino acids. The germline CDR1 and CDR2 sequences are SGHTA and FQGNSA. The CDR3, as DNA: TGTGCCAGCAGCCCAACTCACTACAATGAGCAGTTCTTC. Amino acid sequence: CASSPTHYNEQFF.

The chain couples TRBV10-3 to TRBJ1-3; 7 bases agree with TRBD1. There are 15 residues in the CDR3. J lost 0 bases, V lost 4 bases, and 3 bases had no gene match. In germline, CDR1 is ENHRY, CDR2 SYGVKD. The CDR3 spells CAISGTGPSGNTIYF. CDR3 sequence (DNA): TGTGCCATCAGTGGGACAGGACCCTCTGGAAACACCATATATTTT.

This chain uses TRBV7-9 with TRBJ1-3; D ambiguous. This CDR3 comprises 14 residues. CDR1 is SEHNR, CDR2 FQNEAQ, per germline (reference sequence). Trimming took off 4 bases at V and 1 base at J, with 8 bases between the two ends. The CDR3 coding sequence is TGTGCCAGCAGCTATCCCGTATCTGGAAACACCATATATTTT. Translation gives CASSYPVSGNTIYF.

The CDR3: CASSPGRVDRVQETQYF. The CDR3 nucleotides are TGCGCCAGCAGCCCCGGCCGGGTGGACAGGGTGCAAGAGACCCAGTACTTC. The chain has TRBV5-1 and TRBJ2-5, with 8 bases aligning to TRBD1. This CDR3 has 17 amino acids. The trim removed 4 bases at V and 2 bases at J, leaving 13 bases unmatched. Germline lookup yields CDR1 SGHRS and CDR2 YFSETQ.

The CDR3 region is CASSLNTNGNSEQYF. The CDR3 DNA reads as TGCGCCAGCAGCCTAAACACTAATGGGAACAGCGAGCAGTACTTC. V gene TRBV5-1 combines with J gene TRBJ2-7; D gene uncertain. This CDR3 has 15 residues. Trimming took 4 bases from V and 6 from J, leaving 20 bases between them. CDR1 SGHRS and CDR2 YFSETQ come from the germline V gene.

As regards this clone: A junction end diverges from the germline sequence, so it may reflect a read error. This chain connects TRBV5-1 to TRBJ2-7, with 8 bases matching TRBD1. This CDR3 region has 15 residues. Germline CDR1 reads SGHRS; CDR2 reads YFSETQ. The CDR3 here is CASSLGQGLSYKQYF. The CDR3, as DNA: TGCGCCAGCAGCTTGGGACAGGGGCTCTCCTACAAGCAGTACTTC.

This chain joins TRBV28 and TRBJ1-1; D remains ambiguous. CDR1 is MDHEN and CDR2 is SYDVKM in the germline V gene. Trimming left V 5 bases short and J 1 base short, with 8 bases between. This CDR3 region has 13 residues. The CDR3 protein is CASSPLANTEAFF. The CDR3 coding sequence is TGTGCCAGCAGTCCCTTAGCGAACACTGAAGCTTTCTTT. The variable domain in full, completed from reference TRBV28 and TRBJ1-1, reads DVKVTQSSRYLVKRTGEKVFLECVQDMDHENMFWYRQDPGLGLRLIYFSYDVKMKEKGDIPEGYSVSREKKERFSLILESASTNQTSMYLCASSPLANTEAFFGQGTRLTVV.

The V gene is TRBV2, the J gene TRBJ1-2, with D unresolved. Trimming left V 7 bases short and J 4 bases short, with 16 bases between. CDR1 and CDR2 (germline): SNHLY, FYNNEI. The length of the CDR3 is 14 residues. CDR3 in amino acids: CASTPTEGSYGYTF. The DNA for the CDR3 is TGTGCCAGCACCCCAACGGAAGGATCCTATGGCTACACCTTC.

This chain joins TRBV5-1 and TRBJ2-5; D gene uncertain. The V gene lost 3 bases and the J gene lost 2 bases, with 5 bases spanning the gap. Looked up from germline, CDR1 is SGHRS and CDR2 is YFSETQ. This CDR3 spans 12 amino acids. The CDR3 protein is CASSWEQETQYF. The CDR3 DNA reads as TGCGCCAGCAGCTGGGAACAAGAGACCCAGTACTTC.

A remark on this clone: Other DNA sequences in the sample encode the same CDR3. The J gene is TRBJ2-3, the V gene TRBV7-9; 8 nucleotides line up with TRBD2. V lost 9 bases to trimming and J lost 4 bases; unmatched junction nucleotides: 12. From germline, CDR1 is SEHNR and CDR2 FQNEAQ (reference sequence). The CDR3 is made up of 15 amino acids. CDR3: CASRLGRAVPDTQYF. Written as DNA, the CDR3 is TGTGCCAGTAGGCTCGGGAGGGCCGTTCCAGATACGCAGTATTTT.